The sample holds a few counts of the clone carrying this T cell receptor (beta chain). What it binds is unknown. Germline V lookup: CDR1 ENHRY, CDR2 SYGVKD. This CDR3 spans 13 amino acids. V was shortened by 4 bases and J by 6 bases, with 9 bases between the two germline ends. These data belong to a study of T-cell memory formation after mild COVID-19. Study at large: Largely, TCR clusters stayed within a single donor.

General study results and limits: The pre-infection memory compartment contained some responding clones, suggesting cross-reactive memory joined.

Each CDR3 protein is one row after TCRdb ran MiXCR on the 5' RACE reads. The sample includes around 390,000 distinct CDR3 sequences, 16% of them seen just once. V and J are TRBV10-3 and TRBJ2-2; perhaps TRBD1 as D (5 bases). What was sequenced was PBMCs or a T cell subset sorted from them (not recorded which). The TCR was taken from a man aged 18-30 years who had mild COVID-19 (a few samples of this study predate the infection). Cell type and time point are not known. CDR3 in DNA: TGTGCCATCAGTGTGACAGCCCCCGGGGAGCTGTTTTTT. Residues: CAISVTAPGELFF.